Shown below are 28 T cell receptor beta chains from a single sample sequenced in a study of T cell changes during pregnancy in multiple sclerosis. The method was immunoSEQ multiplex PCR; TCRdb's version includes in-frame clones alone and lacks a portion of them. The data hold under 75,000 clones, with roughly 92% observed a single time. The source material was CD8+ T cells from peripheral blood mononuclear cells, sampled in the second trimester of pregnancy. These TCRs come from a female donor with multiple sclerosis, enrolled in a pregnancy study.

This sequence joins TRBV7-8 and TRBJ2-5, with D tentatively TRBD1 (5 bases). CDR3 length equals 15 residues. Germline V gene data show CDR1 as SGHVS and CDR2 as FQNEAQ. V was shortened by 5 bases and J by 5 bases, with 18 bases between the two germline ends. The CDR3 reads CASSNSQGTLETQYF. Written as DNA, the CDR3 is TGTGCCAGCAGCAATAGCCAGGGTACTCTCGAGACCCAGTACTTC.

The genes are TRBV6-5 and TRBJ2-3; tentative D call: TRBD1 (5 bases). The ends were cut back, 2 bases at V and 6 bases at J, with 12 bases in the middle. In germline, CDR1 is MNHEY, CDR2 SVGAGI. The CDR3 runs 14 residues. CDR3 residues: CASSYEDKRDTQYF. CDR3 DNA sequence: TGTGCCAGCAGTTACGAGGACAAACGTGATACGCAGTATTTT.

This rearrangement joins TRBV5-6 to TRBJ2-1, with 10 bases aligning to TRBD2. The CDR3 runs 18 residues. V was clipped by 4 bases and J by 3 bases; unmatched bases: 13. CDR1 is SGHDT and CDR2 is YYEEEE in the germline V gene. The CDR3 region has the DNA TGTGCCAGCAGCCCGGGTGGTAGCGGGGGGTTCCACTACAATGAGCAGTTCTTC. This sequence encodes CASSPGGSGGFHYNEQFF. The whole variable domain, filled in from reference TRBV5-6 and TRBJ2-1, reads DAGVTQSPTHLIKTRGQQVTLRCSPKSGHDTVSWYQQALGQGPQFIFQYYEEEERQRGNFPDRFSGHQFPNYSSELNVNALLLGDSALYLCASSPGGSGGFHYNEQFFGPGTRLTVL.

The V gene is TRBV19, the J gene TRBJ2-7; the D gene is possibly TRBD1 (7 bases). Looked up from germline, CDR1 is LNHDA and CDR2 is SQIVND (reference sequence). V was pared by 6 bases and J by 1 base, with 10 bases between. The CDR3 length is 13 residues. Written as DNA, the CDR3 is TGTGCCAGTAGGCCAGGGGGGTCCTACGAGCAGTACTTC. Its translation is CASRPGGSYEQYF.

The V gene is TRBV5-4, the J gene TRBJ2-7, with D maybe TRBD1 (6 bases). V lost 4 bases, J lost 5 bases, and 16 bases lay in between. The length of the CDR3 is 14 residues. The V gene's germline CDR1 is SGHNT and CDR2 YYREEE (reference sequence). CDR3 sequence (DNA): TGTGCCAGCAGCGCCGGACAGTTTATCAACGAGCAGTACTTC. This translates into CASSAGQFINEQYF.

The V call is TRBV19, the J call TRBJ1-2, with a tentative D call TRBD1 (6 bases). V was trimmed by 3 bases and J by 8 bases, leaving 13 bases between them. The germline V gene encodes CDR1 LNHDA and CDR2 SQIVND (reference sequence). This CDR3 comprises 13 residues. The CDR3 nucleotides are TGTGCCAGTAGTATTACAGGGTCCCGAGGCTACACCTTC. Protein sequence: CASSITGSRGYTF.

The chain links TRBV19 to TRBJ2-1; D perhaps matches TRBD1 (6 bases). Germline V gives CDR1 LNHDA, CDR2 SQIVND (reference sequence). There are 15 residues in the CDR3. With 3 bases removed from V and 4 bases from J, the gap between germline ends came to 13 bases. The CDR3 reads CASSIAGDGYNEQFF. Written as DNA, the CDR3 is TGTGCCAGTAGTATTGCAGGGGATGGTTACAATGAGCAGTTCTTC.

The CDR3 region is CASSLGLKRGTANVLTF. In nucleotides, the CDR3 is TGTGCCAGCAGCTTAGGCCTTAAAAGGGGGACGGCCAACGTCCTGACTTTC. V usage is TRBV13 and J usage is TRBJ2-6, with D perhaps matching TRBD1 (6 bases). The germline V and J ends were trimmed by 0 bases and 6 bases, with 15 bases remaining between them. The CDR3 has 17 amino acids. The germline CDR1 and CDR2 sequences are PRHDT and FYEKMQ (reference sequence).

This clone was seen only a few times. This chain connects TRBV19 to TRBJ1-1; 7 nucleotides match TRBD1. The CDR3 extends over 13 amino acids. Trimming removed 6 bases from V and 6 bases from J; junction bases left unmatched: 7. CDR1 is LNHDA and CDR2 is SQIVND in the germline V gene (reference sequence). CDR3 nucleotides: TGTGCCAGTAGCTGGACAGGTAGCCCTGAAGCTTTCTTT. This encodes CASSWTGSPEAFF. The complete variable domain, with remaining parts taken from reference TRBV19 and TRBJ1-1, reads DGGITQSPKYLFRKEGQNVTLSCEQNLNHDAMYWYRQDPGQGLRLIYYSQIVNDFQKGDIAEGYSVSREKKESFPLTVTSAQKNPTAFYLCASSWTGSPEAFFGQGTRLTVV.

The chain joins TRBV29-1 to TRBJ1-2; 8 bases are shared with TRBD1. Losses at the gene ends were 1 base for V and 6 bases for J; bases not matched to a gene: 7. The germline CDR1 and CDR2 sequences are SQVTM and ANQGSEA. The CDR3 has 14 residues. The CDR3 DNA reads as TGCAGCGTTGAAGCATCGACAGGGGCTAATGGCTACACCTTC. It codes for CSVEASTGANGYTF.

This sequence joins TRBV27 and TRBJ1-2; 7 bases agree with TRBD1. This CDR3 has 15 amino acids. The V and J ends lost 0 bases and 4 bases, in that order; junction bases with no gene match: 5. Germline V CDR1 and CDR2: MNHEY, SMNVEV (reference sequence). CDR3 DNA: TGTGCCAGCAGTTTATCCGGGACAGCGATCTATGGCTACACCTTC. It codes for CASSLSGTAIYGYTF.

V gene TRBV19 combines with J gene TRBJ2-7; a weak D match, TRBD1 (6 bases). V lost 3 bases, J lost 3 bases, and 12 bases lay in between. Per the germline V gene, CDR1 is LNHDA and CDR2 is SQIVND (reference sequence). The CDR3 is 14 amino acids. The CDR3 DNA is TGTGCCAGTAGTATGGTACAGGGAAGCTACGAGCAGTACTTC. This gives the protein CASSMVQGSYEQYF.

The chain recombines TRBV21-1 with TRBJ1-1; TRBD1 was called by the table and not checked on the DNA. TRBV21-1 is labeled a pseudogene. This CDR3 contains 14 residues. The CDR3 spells CASIGQEVGTEAFF. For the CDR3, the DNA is TGTGCCAGCATCGGACAGGAGGTTGGCACTGAAGCTTTCTTT.

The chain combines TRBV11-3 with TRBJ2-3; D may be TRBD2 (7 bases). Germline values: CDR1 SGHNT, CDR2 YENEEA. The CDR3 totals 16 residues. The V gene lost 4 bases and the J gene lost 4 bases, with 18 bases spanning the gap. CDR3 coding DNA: TGTGCCAGCAGCTCCCCTGGGGGCGGGAGCCCAGATACGCAGTATTTT. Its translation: CASSSPGGGSPDTQYF.

DNA for the CDR3: TGTGCCAGCAGCCGATCGACAGGGTCTAGCACAGATACGCAGTATTTT. Encoded protein: CASSRSTGSSTDTQYF. The chain has TRBV9 and TRBJ2-3, with TRBD1 matching 7 bases. Germline-derived CDR1 and CDR2 are SGDLS and YYNGEE. Germline trimming cut 4 bases from V and 0 bases from J; bases unmatched to any gene: 8. The CDR3 has 16 residues.

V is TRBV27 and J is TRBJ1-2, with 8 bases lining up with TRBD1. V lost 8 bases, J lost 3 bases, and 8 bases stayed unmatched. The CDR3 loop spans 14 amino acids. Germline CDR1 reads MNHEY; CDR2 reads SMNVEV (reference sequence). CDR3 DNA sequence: TGTGCCAGCTGCGGGACAGGCTACCACTATGGCTACACCTTC. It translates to CASCGTGYHYGYTF.

In DNA, the CDR3 is TGTGCCAGCAGCTTCCCCGGGACAGGCTACGAGCAGTACTTC. It is translated as CASSFPGTGYEQYF. This chain links TRBV7-9 with TRBJ2-7; the match to TRBD1 covers 8 bases. Germline V gene lookup returns CDR1 SEHNR and CDR2 FQNEAQ (reference sequence). The V gene end was trimmed by 3 bases and the J gene end by 3 bases; junction bases not matched to a gene: 4. The CDR3 length is 14 residues.

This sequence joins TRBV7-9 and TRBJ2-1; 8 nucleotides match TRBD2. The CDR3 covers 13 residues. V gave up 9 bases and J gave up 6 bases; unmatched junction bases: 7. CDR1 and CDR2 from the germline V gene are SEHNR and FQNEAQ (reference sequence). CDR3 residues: CASQDGGANEQFF. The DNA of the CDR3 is TGTGCCAGTCAAGACGGGGGGGCCAATGAGCAGTTCTTC.

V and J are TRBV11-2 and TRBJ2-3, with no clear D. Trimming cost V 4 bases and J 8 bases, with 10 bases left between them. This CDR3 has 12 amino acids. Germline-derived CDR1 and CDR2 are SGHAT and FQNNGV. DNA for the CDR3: TGTGCCAGCAGCTATTCCCCCGGTACGCAGTATTTT. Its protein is CASSYSPGTQYF. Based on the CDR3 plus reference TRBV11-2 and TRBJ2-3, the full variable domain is EAGVAQSPRYKIIEKRQSVAFWCNPISGHATLYWYQQILGQGPKLLIQFQNNGVVDDSQLPKDRFSAERLKGVDSTLKIQPAKLEDSAVYLCASSYSPGTQYFGPGTRLTVL.

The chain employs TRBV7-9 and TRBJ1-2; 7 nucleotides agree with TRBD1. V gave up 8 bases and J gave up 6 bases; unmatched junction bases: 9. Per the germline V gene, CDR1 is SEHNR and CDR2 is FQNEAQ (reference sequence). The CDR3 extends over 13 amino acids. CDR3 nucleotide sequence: TGTGCCAGCGGCTCCTCAGGGGGTGATGGCTACACCTTC. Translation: CASGSSGGDGYTF.

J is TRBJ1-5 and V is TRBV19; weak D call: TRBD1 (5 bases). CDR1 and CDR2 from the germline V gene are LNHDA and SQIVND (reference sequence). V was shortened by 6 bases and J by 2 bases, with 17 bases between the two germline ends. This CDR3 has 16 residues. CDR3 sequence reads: CASREIAGMGNQPQHF. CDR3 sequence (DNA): TGTGCCAGTAGGGAGATCGCAGGGATGGGCAATCAGCCCCAGCATTTT.

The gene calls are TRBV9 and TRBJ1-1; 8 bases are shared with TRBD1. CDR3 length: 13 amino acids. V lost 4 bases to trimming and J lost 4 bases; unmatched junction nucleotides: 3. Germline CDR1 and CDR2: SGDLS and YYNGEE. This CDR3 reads CASSLTGGTEAFF. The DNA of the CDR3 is TGTGCCAGCAGCCTTACAGGGGGCACTGAAGCTTTCTTT.

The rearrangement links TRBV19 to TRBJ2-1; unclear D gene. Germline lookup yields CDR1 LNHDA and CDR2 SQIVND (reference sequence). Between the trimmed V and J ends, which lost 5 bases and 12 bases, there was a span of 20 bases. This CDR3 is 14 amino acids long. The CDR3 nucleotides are TGTGCCAGTAGTGTCCTCCCCTCCGAGCCCCGGCAGTTCTTC. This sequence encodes CASSVLPSEPRQFF.

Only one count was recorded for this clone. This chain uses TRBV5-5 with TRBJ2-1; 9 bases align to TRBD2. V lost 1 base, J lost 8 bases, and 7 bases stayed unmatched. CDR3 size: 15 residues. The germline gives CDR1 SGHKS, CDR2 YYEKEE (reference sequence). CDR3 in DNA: TGTGCCAGCAGCTTGTTTGGCGGGAGGGCGGATGAGCAGTTCTTC. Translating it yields CASSLFGGRADEQFF. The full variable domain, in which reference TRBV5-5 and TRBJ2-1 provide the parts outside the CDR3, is DAGVTQSPTHLIKTRGQQVTLRCSPISGHKSVSWYQQVLGQGPQFIFQYYEKEERGRGNFPDRFSARQFPNYSSELNVNALLLGDSALYLCASSLFGGRADEQFFGPGTRLTVL.

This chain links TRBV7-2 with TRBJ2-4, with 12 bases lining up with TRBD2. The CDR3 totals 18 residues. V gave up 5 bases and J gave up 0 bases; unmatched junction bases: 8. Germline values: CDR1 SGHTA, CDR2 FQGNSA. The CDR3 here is CASSPRTSGTAAKNIQYF. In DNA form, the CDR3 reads TGTGCCAGCAGCCCCCGGACTAGCGGGACGGCAGCCAAAAACATTCAGTACTTC.

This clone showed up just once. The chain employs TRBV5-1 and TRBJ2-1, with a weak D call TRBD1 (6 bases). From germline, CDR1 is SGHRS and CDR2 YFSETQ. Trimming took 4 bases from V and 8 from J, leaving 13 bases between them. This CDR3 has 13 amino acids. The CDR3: CASSKDSSDEQFF. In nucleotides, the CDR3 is TGCGCCAGCAGCAAGGACAGTTCCGATGAGCAGTTCTTC.

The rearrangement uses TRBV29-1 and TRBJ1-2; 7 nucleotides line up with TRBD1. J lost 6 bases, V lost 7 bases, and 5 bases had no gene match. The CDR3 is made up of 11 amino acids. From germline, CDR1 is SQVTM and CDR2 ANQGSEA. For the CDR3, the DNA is TGCAGCGGTCAGGGGGAGCATGGCTACACCTTC. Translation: CSGQGEHGYTF.

As DNA, the CDR3 is TGTGCCAGCAGCTTAGCAGGGGATGGAACTGAAGCTTTCTTT. Translating it yields CASSLAGDGTEAFF. V gene TRBV7-8 combines with J gene TRBJ1-1, with D tentatively TRBD1 (5 bases). The length of the CDR3 is 14 residues. Trimming pared 0 bases from V and 5 bases from J, leaving 10 bases between. Germline CDR1 and CDR2: SGHVS and FQNEAQ.